Below, 5 T cell receptor beta chains from the same sample are listed, as sequenced in a study of tumor and adjacent non-tumor tissue in lung cancer. The template was RNA from unsorted bulk tissue. The library came from three nested PCR rounds adapted from ARM-PCR protocols. TCRdb re-derived calls from the multiplex PCR reads in MiXCR, one entry per CDR3 protein. This table holds 100,000 to 150,000 distinct CDR3 sequences, approximately 66% found once. Material for sequencing was lung tumor tissue. These receptor sequences come from a man in his thirties or forties with non-small cell lung cancer.

This clonotype was seen many times. The gene calls are TRBV12-3 or TRBV12-4 and TRBJ2-3, with TRBD1 identical over 7 bases. There are 14 residues in the CDR3. V lost 6 bases, J lost 4 bases, and 7 bases stayed unmatched. The CDR3 protein is CASSPRGKSDTQYF. The CDR3 DNA reads TGTGCCAGCAGCCCCAGGGGGAAGTCAGATACGCAGTATTTT.

This clonotype was seen a handful of times. A much larger clonotype is one base distant, so this may be a read error. It is likely a read error, because the conserved phenylalanine at the end of the CDR3 is missing. CDR3 sequence reads: CASRLGLADYEQYL. The DNA of the CDR3 is TGTGCCAGCAGGTTGGGGCTAGCGGACTACGAGCAGTACCTC. V usage is TRBV11-2 and J usage is TRBJ2-7; TRBD2 agrees at 7 bases. The CDR3 has 14 residues. Trimming took 6 bases from V and 3 from J; bases not matched to a gene: 8. The germline gives CDR1 SGHAT, CDR2 FQNNGV.

Details on this clonotype: Possible read error: a much larger clone is one base away. The chain recombines TRBV20-1 with TRBJ2-1, with a tentative D call TRBD2 (5 bases). V lost 5 bases to trimming and J lost 4 bases, with 15 bases between them. The CDR3 spans 14 residues. CDR1 and CDR2 from the germline V gene are DFQATT and SNEGSKA (reference sequence). The CDR3 bases are TGCAGTGCTGCTACCGGACTCGCATACAATGAGCAGTTCTTC. Amino acids: CSAATGLAYNEQFF.

The V gene is TRBV20-1, the J gene TRBJ2-3, with a tentative D call TRBD2 (6 bases). This CDR3 is 18 amino acids long. The V end was cut by 3 bases, the J end by 6 bases, with 28 bases between. CDR1 and CDR2 (germline): DFQATT, SNEGSKA (reference sequence). The CDR3 coding sequence is TGCAGTGCTAGTCCCTCGGGAGCCCTATTTGGCCGCGCGGATACGCAGTATTTT. This encodes CSASPSGALFGRADTQYF.

On this clonotype itself: Given a much more abundant clone one base away, this may be a read error. V gene TRBV6-5 combines with J gene TRBJ2-2; weak D call: TRBD2 (5 bases). Germline V lookup: CDR1 MNHEY, CDR2 SVGAGI. CDR3 length equals 16 residues. The CDR3 DNA reads TGTGCCAGCAGTTACTCGTTTGGCAGAAACACCGGGGAGCTGTTATTT. Protein: CASSYSFGRNTGELLF.